This note documents a single T cell receptor beta chain sequence. The target antigen is unknown. This specimen comes from a study of T cell responses to AZD1222 COVID-19 vaccine. V was pared by 5 bases and J by 6 bases, with 5 bases of the junction left unmatched. The CDR3 loop spans 14 amino acids. Per germline, CDR1 SNHLY and CDR2 FYNNEI. Sequenced by immunoSEQ multiplex PCR; TCRdb stores in-frame clones only, minus some. The sample lists about 120,000 clones; 75% to 95% were seen once. Study-wide results and limits: Targeting of unmutated variant regions was reportedly seen in nearly half of spike-specific TCRs. Following two doses of AZD1222, Spike-specific TCR breadth and depth rose. Repertoires were collected only later (after the peak T cell response had occurred).

Sequencing used peripheral blood, obtained 28 days after the second dose of the MenACWY control vaccine. The receptor comes from an adult who received the MenACWY meningococcal vaccine as a control. This sequence joins TRBV2 and TRBJ1-3; TRBD1 matches 9 bases. CDR3 protein: CASSPGTGPNTIYF. DNA for the CDR3: TGTGCCAGCAGTCCCGGGACAGGGCCAAACACCATATATTTT.